Sequencing of this T cell receptor (beta chain) was carried out in a study of cytomegalovirus exposure and HLA in healthy donors. General observations from the study: The likely origin of a cluster of highly shared sequence variants was a sequencing artifact. Across all donors, roughly uniform sequencing depth was an assumption of the presence/absence analyses. CMV antigen specificity of a few CMV-associated chains was confirmed in vitro.

Amplification used 60 Vbeta primers and 13 Jbeta primers. Sequencing used immunoSEQ multiplex PCR; TCRdb keeps in-frame clones, though not all of them. The sample yields under 200,000 clones, about 70% seen once. The CDR3 consists of 18 residues. Trimming pared 5 bases from V and 0 bases from J, leaving 19 bases between. Germline V gene data show CDR1 as LNHDA and CDR2 as SQIVND (reference sequence). On this clone itself: Its antigen is undetermined.

This TCR was recovered from a woman aged 25 to 45 in good health and CMV-seronegative. Sequencing was carried out using PBMCs. V usage is TRBV19 and J usage is TRBJ2-2; D gene ambiguous. The CDR3 loop reads CASSARVIRMANTGELFF. CDR3 DNA: TGTGCCAGTAGTGCCCGCGTTATCAGGATGGCGAACACCGGGGAGCTGTTTTTT.